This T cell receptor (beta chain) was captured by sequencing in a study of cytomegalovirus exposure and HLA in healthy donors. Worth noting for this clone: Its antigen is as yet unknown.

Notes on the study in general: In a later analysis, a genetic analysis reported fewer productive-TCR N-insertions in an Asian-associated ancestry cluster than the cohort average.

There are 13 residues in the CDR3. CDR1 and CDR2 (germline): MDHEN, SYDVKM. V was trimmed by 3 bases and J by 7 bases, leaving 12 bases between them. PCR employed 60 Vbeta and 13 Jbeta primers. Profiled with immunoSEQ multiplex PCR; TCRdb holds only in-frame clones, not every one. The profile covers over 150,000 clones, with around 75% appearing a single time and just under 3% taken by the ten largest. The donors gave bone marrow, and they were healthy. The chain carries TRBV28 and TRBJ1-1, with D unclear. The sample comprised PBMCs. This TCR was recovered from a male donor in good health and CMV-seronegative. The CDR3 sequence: CASSFFAGDEAFF. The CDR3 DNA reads TGTGCCAGCAGTTTTTTCGCGGGTGATGAAGCTTTCTTT. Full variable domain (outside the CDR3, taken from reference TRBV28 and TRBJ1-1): DVKVTQSSRYLVKRTGEKVFLECVQDMDHENMFWYRQDPGLGLRLIYFSYDVKMKEKGDIPEGYSVSREKKERFSLILESASTNQTSMYLCASSFFAGDEAFFGQGTRLTVV.